This entry lists 7 T cell receptor beta chains sequenced from one sample in a study of blood T cell repertoires in COVID-19. The assay was immunoSEQ multiplex PCR, and TCRdb's table has in-frame clones only and misses some. The sample shows around 220,000 clones, around 90% of them seen only once. The sample comprised PBMCs or T cells enriched from blood (not recorded which). Every receptor here comes from a woman under 40 with acute COVID-19.

The chain uses TRBV3-1 (or the pseudogene TRBV3-2) and TRBJ2-2; no clear D gene. The CDR3 is made up of 14 amino acids. The V end was cut by 3 bases, the J end by 0 bases, with 5 bases between. Per germline, CDR1 LGHDT and CDR2 YNNKEL (reference sequence). The CDR3 sequence: CASSHKTNTGELFF. For the CDR3, the DNA is TGTGCCAGCAGCCACAAAACGAACACCGGGGAGCTGTTTTTT.

The J gene is TRBJ1-1, the V gene TRBV28; D uncertain. V lost 5 bases and J lost 4, with 8 bases in between. This CDR3 spans 12 amino acids. Looked up from germline, CDR1 is MDHEN and CDR2 is SYDVKM. The CDR3 nucleotides read TGTGCCAGCAGTCCACAAATCACTGAAGCTTTCTTT. This sequence encodes CASSPQITEAFF.

The chain joins TRBV18 to TRBJ1-2; 10 bases agree with TRBD1. This CDR3 is 14 amino acids long. V lost 5 bases to trimming and J lost 4 bases; unmatched junction nucleotides: 4. CDR1 KGHSH and CDR2 LQKENI come from the germline V gene. The CDR3 loop reads CASSSGQGVYGYTF. CDR3 DNA: TGTGCCAGCTCATCCGGACAGGGGGTCTATGGCTACACCTTC.

This clone showed up just a few times. Other DNA sequences from this sample encode an identical CDR3 as well. The V call is TRBV6-1, the J call TRBJ1-5; D is undetermined. CDR3 length: 13 amino acids. V lost 0 bases and J lost 4, with 4 bases in between. Germline V gene lookup returns CDR1 MNHNS and CDR2 SASEGT. In DNA form, the CDR3 reads TGTGCCAGCAGTGAAGCGCAGAATCAGCCCCAGCATTTT. It codes for CASSEAQNQPQHF.

The chain is built from TRBV19 and TRBJ1-4, with D hard to call. The CDR3 runs 13 residues. V lost 9 bases and J 2 bases, leaving 10 bases between the germline ends. CDR1 LNHDA and CDR2 SQIVND come from the germline V gene (reference sequence). The CDR3 DNA reads as TGTGCCAGCAAGGGAGGGACTAATGAAAAACTGTTTTTT. Encoded protein: CASKGGTNEKLFF. Full variable domain (missing parts from reference TRBV19 and TRBJ1-4): DGGITQSPKYLFRKEGQNVTLSCEQNLNHDAMYWYRQDPGQGLRLIYYSQIVNDFQKGDIAEGYSVSREKKESFPLTVTSAQKNPTAFYLCASKGGTNEKLFFGSGTQLSVL.

V and J are TRBV27 and TRBJ1-5, with D uncertain. The V end was cut by 6 bases, the J end by 0 bases, with 12 bases between. The CDR3 spans 15 residues. CDR1 MNHEY and CDR2 SMNVEV come from the germline V gene (reference sequence). The CDR3 coding sequence is TGTGCCAGCAGGGACTTCGAATATAGCAATCAGCCCCAGCATTTT. It translates to CASRDFEYSNQPQHF.

The rearrangement joins TRBV3-1 (or the pseudogene TRBV3-2) to TRBJ1-5, with 10 bases matching TRBD1. Germline CDR1 reads LGHDT; CDR2 reads YNNKEL (reference sequence). J was trimmed by 3 bases and V by 4 bases; bases with no gene match: 3. This CDR3 has 15 residues. The CDR3 spells CASSLGQGYNQPQHF. CDR3 in DNA: TGTGCCAGCAGCCTGGGACAGGGGTACAATCAGCCCCAGCATTTT.